The rows below give T cell receptor beta chains drawn from one sample of a study of a mutant IDH1 vaccine in newly diagnosed glioma. Antigens of these TCRs are unknown. Assay: immunoSEQ multiplex PCR; the TCRdb copy retains only in-frame clones and omits some. Among around 65,000 clones, around 83% were seen once, and the ten largest hold 3.8%. Here the sequenced sample was PBMCs, taken from a glioma patient whose treatment included an IDH1 peptide vaccine. The receptors here all came from a man between 25 and 39 years old with glioma. The CDR3 runs from the conserved cysteine through the conserved F or W.

CDR3 protein: CASRGDSRNTEAFF
J gene: TRBJ1-1
V gene: TRBV10-2

CDR3 protein: CASSQDLGWKLTDTQYF
J gene: TRBJ2-3
V gene: TRBV14

CDR3 protein: CASSSDYLSTDTQYF
J gene: TRBJ2-3
V gene: TRBV7-2

CDR3 protein: CSVEDSGGRVNTEAFF
J gene: TRBJ1-1
V gene: TRBV29-1

CDR3 protein: CASSIFGLGEGWTEAFF
J gene: TRBJ1-1
V gene: TRBV19

CDR3 protein: CASSVEGSGVSTDTQYF
J gene: TRBJ2-3
V gene: TRBV9

CDR3 protein: CASSRPGAGEKLFF
J gene: TRBJ1-4
V gene: TRBV14

CDR3 protein: CASSPTGGTIQETQYF
J gene: TRBJ2-5
V gene: TRBV18

CDR3 protein: CASSTPDRGYEQYF
J gene: TRBJ2-7
V gene: TRBV6-5

CDR3 protein: CASSPGGGDTEAFF
J gene: TRBJ1-1
V gene: TRBV5-1

CDR3 protein: CASSYNQGGNYGYTF
J gene: TRBJ1-2
V gene: TRBV11-2

CDR3 protein: CASSVARQGTSTDTQYF
J gene: TRBJ2-3
V gene: TRBV9

CDR3 protein: CASSLAPRLAEETQYF
J gene: TRBJ2-5
V gene: TRBV7-9

CDR3 protein: CASSLSAGENYGYTF
J gene: TRBJ1-2
V gene: TRBV27

CDR3 protein: CASSESGGRVSEKLFF
J gene: TRBJ1-4
V gene: TRBV9

CDR3 protein: CASSRTGGGRQPQHF
J gene: TRBJ1-5
V gene: TRBV19

CDR3 protein: CASSPRNNEQFF
J gene: TRBJ2-1
V gene: TRBV2

CDR3 protein: CASKYSRDSASPLHF
J gene: TRBJ1-6
V gene: TRBV10-2

CDR3 protein: CASSVGQGYEQYF
J gene: TRBJ2-7
V gene: TRBV7-8

CDR3 protein: CASSLGGRVNQPQHF
J gene: TRBJ1-5
V gene: TRBV28

CDR3 protein: CASSADRDQPQHF
J gene: TRBJ1-5
V gene: TRBV7-8

CDR3 protein: CASRAGLSYEQYF
J gene: TRBJ2-7
V gene: TRBV2

CDR3 protein: CASQPRQGLNTEAFF
J gene: TRBJ1-1
V gene: TRBV19

CDR3 protein: CASSLLGTGTHEQFF
J gene: TRBJ2-1
V gene: TRBV5-1

CDR3 protein: CAWSALGYSGYKNTEAFF
J gene: TRBJ1-1
V gene: TRBV30

CDR3 protein: CASSSNPGGTTNEKLFF
J gene: TRBJ1-4
V gene: TRBV5-1

CDR3 protein: CASSQGRNQPQHF
J gene: TRBJ1-5
V gene: TRBV14

CDR3 protein: CASSYNLNTEAFF
J gene: TRBJ1-1
V gene: TRBV27

CDR3 protein: CSVQWTANSPLHF
J gene: TRBJ1-6
V gene: TRBV29-1

CDR3 protein: CASSLQGMNTEAFF
J gene: TRBJ1-1
V gene: TRBV7-9

CDR3 protein: CASSLAAARETQYF
J gene: TRBJ2-5
V gene: TRBV13

CDR3 protein: CASSILVPPNTGELFF
J gene: TRBJ2-2
V gene: TRBV19

CDR3 protein: CATSRLQEKLFF
J gene: TRBJ1-4
V gene: TRBV15

CDR3 protein: CASSFRTSWDTQYF
J gene: TRBJ2-3
V gene: TRBV9

CDR3 protein: CASSQDRGPLHF
J gene: TRBJ1-6
V gene: TRBV4-2

CDR3 protein: CASGLHTSGGLYEQFF
J gene: TRBJ2-1
V gene: TRBV12-5

CDR3 protein: CASSYGRGGTQYF
J gene: TRBJ2-5
V gene: TRBV6-5

CDR3 protein: CARWDSDYEQYF
J gene: TRBJ2-7
V gene: TRBV19

CDR3 protein: CASSWLSAGQNYGYTF
J gene: TRBJ1-2
V gene: TRBV5-6

CDR3 protein: CASSLRDRGLSPLHF
J gene: TRBJ1-6
V gene: TRBV28

CDR3 protein: CASSLSSNQPQHF
J gene: TRBJ1-5
V gene: TRBV5-5

CDR3 protein: CASSLGVDLPNYGYTF
J gene: TRBJ1-2
V gene: TRBV7-9

CDR3 protein: CASSEGAGQPQHF
J gene: TRBJ1-5
V gene: TRBV6-1

CDR3 protein: CASSQGAGETQYF
J gene: TRBJ2-5
V gene: TRBV6-4

CDR3 protein: CASSLAPTPDTLIDAFF
J gene: TRBJ1-1
V gene: TRBV5-4

CDR3 protein: CASSDLQQGAGETQYF
J gene: TRBJ2-5
V gene: TRBV2

CDR3 protein: CASSSGTGTSYGYTF
J gene: TRBJ1-2
V gene: TRBV7-8

CDR3 protein: CAIRTGTGLYEQYF
J gene: TRBJ2-7
V gene: TRBV10-3

CDR3 protein: CASSQGTGDGYTF
J gene: TRBJ1-2
V gene: TRBV4-1

CDR3 protein: CASSKGTGGFRRRNEQFF
J gene: TRBJ2-1
V gene: TRBV21-1

CDR3 protein: CASNYRGADTQYF
J gene: TRBJ2-3
V gene: TRBV2

CDR3 protein: CAITAVDNSPLHF
J gene: TRBJ1-6
V gene: TRBV10-3

CDR3 protein: CASTSRGGRFRDTQYF
J gene: TRBJ2-3
V gene: TRBV2

CDR3 protein: CASRGRTGSSYNEQFF
J gene: TRBJ2-1
V gene: TRBV25-1

CDR3 protein: CASSRDSLYNEQFF
J gene: TRBJ2-1
V gene: TRBV27

CDR3 protein: CASSIMGSLNEKLFF
J gene: TRBJ1-4
V gene: TRBV19

CDR3 protein: CASSLGGTAPGELFF
J gene: TRBJ2-2
V gene: TRBV5-1